The 12 T cell receptor beta chains reported below all come from one sample, sequenced in a study. The sorted Tregs were CD4+CD25+CD127-/low cells. In TCRdb, the 5' RACE reads were re-called with MiXCR into one record per CDR3 protein. The table records some 11,000 distinct CDR3 sequences, about 30% of them present only once. The sequenced material came from Tregs sorted from a lymph node. The receptor set was obtained from a female donor with breast cancer.

This clonotype was seen a few times. The chain is built from TRBV19 and TRBJ2-7; D might be TRBD2 (6 bases). Germline lookup yields CDR1 LNHDA and CDR2 SQIVND (reference sequence). The V end lost 2 bases, the J end lost 2 bases, and 10 bases lay between the germline ends. This CDR3 spans 14 amino acids. Here the CDR3 reads CASSISGRTYEQYF. CDR3 nucleotide sequence: TGTGCCAGTAGTATATCCGGGAGAACCTACGAGCAGTACTTC.

In its sample, this clonotype was seen many times. The gene calls are TRBV19 and TRBJ1-5; 7 bases are a match to TRBD1. The length of the CDR3 is 14 residues. V dropped 4 bases and J dropped 7; count of bases not matched to a gene: 7. Germline assignment: CDR1 LNHDA and CDR2 SQIVND (reference sequence). CDR3 DNA: TGTGCCAGTAGTAGCGGGACAGACGGACAGCCCCAGCATTTT. It encodes CASSSGTDGQPQHF.

Turning to this clonotype: Because the CDR3 is missing its conserved closing phenylalanine or tryptophan, this is likely a read error. The genes are TRBV9 and TRBJ2-1; D unresolved. Trimming removed 0 bases at V and 9 bases at J, with 10 bases between. The germline CDR1 and CDR2 sequences are SGDLS and YYNGEE. The CDR3 length is 13 residues. Written as DNA, the CDR3 is TGTGCCAGCAGCGTAGACATGCTCGGTGAGCAGTTCTCC. Translating gives CASSVDMLGEQFS.

In this sample, this clonotype is medium-sized. The V and J genes are TRBV27 and TRBJ2-1; possible D gene TRBD1, 6 bases. This CDR3 contains 15 residues. Germline CDR1 is MNHEY and CDR2 is SMNVEV (reference sequence). V lost 5 bases and J lost 9, with 20 bases in between. CDR3 bases: TGTGCCAGCAGTCCAACAGGGTCCGCCTTGGGTGAGCAGTTCTTC. As protein: CASSPTGSALGEQFF.

At least ten counts were recorded for this clonotype. V gene TRBV27 combines with J gene TRBJ2-7; the D gene is possibly TRBD2 (6 bases). Germline V gene lookup returns CDR1 MNHEY and CDR2 SMNVEV (reference sequence). CDR3 length: 14 amino acids. V lost 3 bases and J 0 bases, leaving 9 bases between the germline ends. CDR3 DNA: TGTGCCAGCAGTTTGTCGCGGGGCTCCTACGAGCAGTACTTC. Translated, it gives CASSLSRGSYEQYF.

In its sample, this clonotype was seen many times. The rearrangement links TRBV5-4 to TRBJ1-1; D not resolved. There are 14 residues in the CDR3. The germline CDR1 and CDR2 sequences are SGHNT and YYREEE (reference sequence). V lost 4 bases and J 4 bases, leaving 14 bases between the germline ends. The CDR3 sequence: CASSSLDAGTEAFF. The CDR3 bases are TGTGCCAGCAGCAGCCTGGATGCGGGCACTGAAGCTTTCTTT. The complete variable domain, with remaining parts taken from reference TRBV5-4 and TRBJ1-1, reads ETGVTQSPTHLIKTRGQQVTLRCSSQSGHNTVSWYQQALGQGPQFIFQYYREEENGRGNFPPRFSGLQFPNYSSELNVNALELDDSALYLCASSSLDAGTEAFFGQGTRLTVV.

The sample holds many counts of this clonotype. V is TRBV19 and J is TRBJ1-2; D remains unclear. Germline CDR1 reads LNHDA; CDR2 reads SQIVND (reference sequence). The length of the CDR3 is 13 residues. V was trimmed by 1 base and J by 4 bases, leaving 7 bases between them. The CDR3 loop is CASSIGQVYGYTF. The CDR3 DNA reads TGTGCCAGTAGTATAGGGCAAGTCTATGGCTACACCTTC.

This CDR3 is CASSPGHMGSTGQPQHF. The CDR3, as DNA: TGCGCCAGCAGCCCGGGTCATATGGGGAGTACGGGGCAGCCCCAGCATTTT. The genes are TRBV5-1 and TRBJ1-5; no definite D call. Germline CDR1 SGHRS, CDR2 YFSETQ. The CDR3 runs 17 residues. Trimming removed 4 bases from V and 7 bases from J, with 24 bases in between.

This clonotype counts as medium-sized. The J gene is TRBJ1-5, the V gene TRBV4-1, with D tentatively TRBD1 (5 bases). This CDR3 has 15 residues. V dropped 1 base and J dropped 4 bases, with 11 bases sitting between them. The germline CDR1 and CDR2 sequences are MGHRA and YSYEKL. The CDR3 DNA reads as TGCGCCAGCAGCCAAGTATGGGCAGGGAATCAGCCCCAGCATTTT. This translates into CASSQVWAGNQPQHF.

This clonotype showed up many times. The V call is TRBV12-3 or TRBV12-4, the J call TRBJ2-7, with a possible D match to TRBD1 (6 bases). CDR3 length: 14 amino acids. V was shortened by 6 bases and J by 0 bases, with 12 bases between the two germline ends. CDR3: CASSPGHSSYEQYF. The CDR3 DNA reads TGTGCCAGCAGCCCGGGACATAGCTCCTACGAGCAGTACTTC.

The chain has TRBV20-1 and TRBJ2-7; no clear D gene. Trimming removed 0 bases from V and 3 bases from J, with 15 bases in between. Germline loops: CDR1 DFQATT, CDR2 SNEGSKA (reference sequence). The CDR3 covers 15 residues. DNA for the CDR3: TGCAGTGCTAGAGAGGAACCAGCCTCGTACTACGAGCAGTACTTC. Its translation is CSAREEPASYYEQYF.

This clonotype rates as medium-sized. The chain joins TRBV5-1 to TRBJ1-1, with TRBD1 matching over 7 bases. The CDR3 is made up of 14 amino acids. Germline V CDR1 and CDR2: SGHRS, YFSETQ. V gave up 0 bases and J gave up 8 bases; unmatched junction bases: 7. The DNA for the CDR3 is TGCGCCAGCAGCTTGGTGGGCCCGACAGGGGAAGCTTTCTTT. Its protein is CASSLVGPTGEAFF.